This T cell receptor beta chain was documented in a study of T-cell memory formation after mild COVID-19. Looked up from germline, CDR1 is MGHRA and CDR2 is YSYEKL. V was shortened by 0 bases and J by 1 base, with 12 bases between the two germline ends. The CDR3 length is 16 residues. 5'RACE with constant-segment primers yielded barcoded, UMI-tagged TCR alpha and TCR beta cDNA libraries. TCRdb passed the 5' RACE reads through MiXCR, listing each CDR3 protein once. Of more than 150,000 distinct CDR3 sequences listed, under 14% are singletons. On this clonotype itself: Its antigen is currently unknown.

Study findings and constraints: Memory sampled before infection contained some responding clones, suggesting cross-reactive memory joined.

V usage is TRBV4-1 and J usage is TRBJ1-1; possible D gene TRBD1, 5 bases. The sample consisted of PBMCs or a T cell subset sorted from them (not recorded which). This TCR came from a man aged 18 to 30 who had mild COVID-19 (a few samples of this study predate the infection). Cell type and time point are not known. Here the CDR3 reads CASSQDLGTGNTEAFF. CDR3 sequence (DNA): TGCGCCAGCAGCCAAGATCTCGGGACGGGGAACACTGAAGCTTTCTTT.